One sample yielded the 20 T cell receptor beta chains listed below, sequenced in a study of T-cell memory formation after mild COVID-19. From the 5' RACE reads, TCRdb called clonotypes with MiXCR, one entry per CDR3 protein. The sample gives about 540,000 distinct CDR3 sequences, 20% of which show up once; about an eighth is in the top ten. The specimen sequenced was PBMCs or a T cell subset sorted from them (not recorded which). Receptors originate from an adult woman who had mild COVID-19 (a few samples of this study predate the infection). Cell type and time point are not known.

The chain couples TRBV5-1 to TRBJ2-6, with D possibly being TRBD2 (6 bases). The germline V gene has CDR1 SGHRS and CDR2 YFSETQ. This CDR3 comprises 15 residues. The V gene lost 4 bases and the J gene lost 2 bases, with 10 bases spanning the gap. The CDR3 is CASSKEGTGANVLTF. The CDR3 bases are TGCGCCAGCAGCAAGGAGGGAACTGGGGCCAACGTCCTGACTTTC.

This clonotype was detected a few times. The chain joins TRBV20-1 to TRBJ2-3, with D perhaps TRBD1 or TRBD2 (5 bases each). Germline V gives CDR1 DFQATT, CDR2 SNEGSKA (reference sequence). There are 15 residues in the CDR3. V was shortened by 0 bases and J by 8 bases, with 18 bases between the two germline ends. This chain's CDR3 is CSARDGLTGAATQYF. CDR3 sequence (DNA): TGCAGTGCTAGAGATGGCCTCACCGGGGCAGCTACGCAGTATTTT.

This clonotype was seen a handful of times. This chain links TRBV3-1 with TRBJ2-5, with 10 bases that match TRBD1. CDR3 size: 13 residues. V shed 7 bases, J shed 3 bases, and the junction held 2 bases outside the gene matches. Germline V lookup: CDR1 LGHDT, CDR2 YNNKEL (reference sequence). In nucleotides, the CDR3 is TGTGCCAGCAAGGGGACAGGGGAAGAGACCCAGTACTTC. It codes for CASKGTGEETQYF.

This clonotype was seen only a few times. This sequence joins TRBV5-1 and TRBJ2-2; D is unresolved. This CDR3 has 15 residues. Germline values: CDR1 SGHRS, CDR2 YFSETQ. V lost 0 bases, J lost 5 bases, and 11 bases lay in between. The CDR3 region has the DNA TGCGCCAGCAGCTTGGGAACCTTTGATACCGGGGAGCTGTTTTTT. Amino acids: CASSLGTFDTGELFF.

There are a few counts of this clonotype. The V call is TRBV7-9, the J call TRBJ2-1; a possible D gene is TRBD1 (6 bases). Germline CDR1 SEHNR, CDR2 FQNEAQ (reference sequence). V was trimmed by 2 bases and J by 6 bases, leaving 20 bases between them. The CDR3 is 17 residues long. The CDR3 loop is CASSLNNLGQKSNEQFF. The CDR3 DNA reads TGTGCCAGCAGCTTAAACAACCTTGGACAGAAAAGCAATGAGCAGTTCTTC.

V gene TRBV19 combines with J gene TRBJ1-5; D is unresolved. CDR1 is LNHDA, CDR2 SQIVND, per germline (reference sequence). CDR3 length equals 12 residues. The ends were cut back, 4 bases at V and 7 bases at J, with 8 bases in the middle. CDR3 in amino acids: CASSKGRQPQHF. CDR3 coding DNA: TGTGCCAGTAGTAAGGGAAGGCAGCCCCAGCATTTT.

Only a few counts were recorded for this clonotype. The rearrangement uses TRBV24-1 and TRBJ2-2; 7 bases are a match to TRBD1. The ends lost 10 bases at V and 1 base at J; junction bases unmatched: 8. The CDR3 sequence is 15 residues long. The germline V gene encodes CDR1 KGHDR and CDR2 SFDVKD. The CDR3 is CATQGTDKNTGELFF. The CDR3 coding sequence is TGTGCCACGCAAGGGACAGACAAGAACACCGGGGAGCTGTTTTTT.

This chain links TRBV18 with TRBJ2-5; no clear D. The germline V gene encodes CDR1 KGHSH and CDR2 LQKENI. This CDR3 contains 14 residues. Trimming cost V 0 bases and J 2 bases, with 7 bases left between them. The CDR3, as DNA: TGTGCCAGCTCACCACCGGCAGCACAAGAGACCCAGTACTTC. This codes for CASSPPAAQETQYF.

About this clonotype itself: At one end the junction does not follow the germline gene, possibly because of a read error. J is TRBJ2-1 and V is TRBV29-1; D may be TRBD2 (6 bases). CDR3 length equals 15 residues. Germline values: CDR1 SQVTM, CDR2 ANQGSEA. The CDR3 DNA follows: TGCAGCACCGATCGAGGAGGGATCCAATACAGTGAGCAGTTCTTC. Translation gives CSTDRGGIQYSEQFF.

This clonotype was picked up a small number of times. This chain connects TRBV5-6 to TRBJ2-2; perhaps TRBD1 as D (6 bases). Germline V gene sequence: CDR1 SGHDT, CDR2 YYEEEE. The CDR3 is made up of 15 amino acids. V lost 3 bases and J 5 bases, leaving 14 bases between the germline ends. CDR3 protein: CASSSRGRGTGELFF. Written as DNA, the CDR3 is TGTGCCAGCAGCTCCAGGGGCCGTGGGACCGGGGAGCTGTTTTTT.

The chain is built from TRBV9 and TRBJ2-3; 9 bases fit TRBD1. Trimming took 3 bases from V and 5 from J; bases not matched to a gene: 7. The CDR3 totals 15 residues. Germline CDR1 is SGDLS and CDR2 is YYNGEE. The CDR3 DNA is TGTGCCAGCAGCGACTCCGGGACAGGGAAAGATACGCAGTATTTT. Protein: CASSDSGTGKDTQYF.

The genes are TRBV6-2 or TRBV6-3 and TRBJ1-2; 7 bases agree with TRBD1. Trimming removed 2 bases from V and 3 bases from J; junction bases left unmatched: 6. Germline CDR1 and CDR2: MNHEY and SVGEGT. The CDR3 extends over 15 amino acids. The CDR3 protein is CASSYEGAVHYGYTF. The CDR3 nucleotides read TGTGCCAGCAGTTACGAGGGGGCAGTGCACTATGGCTACACCTTC.

A few counts support this clonotype. J is TRBJ2-5 and V is TRBV6-5; 10 bases map to TRBD2. The CDR3 has 15 residues. V lost 6 bases, J lost 4 bases, and 8 bases stayed unmatched. Germline CDR1 reads MNHEY; CDR2 reads SVGAGI. As DNA, the CDR3 is TGTGCCAGCAGAAAGCTAGCGGGGGCAGGAGAGACCCAGTACTTC. Amino acid sequence: CASRKLAGAGETQYF.

V gene TRBV7-9 combines with J gene TRBJ2-5; TRBD2 agrees at 8 bases. The CDR3 covers 15 residues. Germline lookup yields CDR1 SEHNR and CDR2 FQNEAQ (reference sequence). V shed 1 base and J 4 bases; nucleotides not matched to a gene: 5. This chain's CDR3 is CASSLGNSGGETQYF. The CDR3 nucleotides are TGTGCCAGCAGCTTAGGAAACAGCGGGGGAGAGACCCAGTACTTC.

This clonotype has more than one count but fewer than ten. The chain has TRBV20-1 and TRBJ2-1; a possible D gene is TRBD2 (5 bases). CDR1 is DFQATT and CDR2 is SNEGSKA in the germline V gene (reference sequence). CDR3 length equals 15 residues. V was shortened by 6 bases and J by 1 base, with 16 bases between the two germline ends. The CDR3 nucleotides read TGCAGTGCCTCCCTCGGACTGGATTCCTACAATGAGCAGTTCTTC. Translating it yields CSASLGLDSYNEQFF.

The rearrangement links TRBV4-2 to TRBJ2-6; D uncertain. The CDR3 has 15 residues. CDR1 is LGHNA and CDR2 is YNFKEQ in the germline V gene. Trimming stripped 7 bases from V and 0 bases from J, with 10 bases between. The CDR3 DNA reads TGTGCCAGCATGGACGGGTTCTCTGGGGCCAACGTCCTGACTTTC. This codes for CASMDGFSGANVLTF.

The chain carries TRBV12-3 or TRBV12-4 and TRBJ2-7, with D possibly being TRBD1 or TRBD2 (5 bases each). V was trimmed by 6 bases and J by 0 bases, leaving 9 bases between them. The CDR3 totals 13 residues. This chain's CDR3 is CASSYGTSYEQYV. The CDR3 DNA sequence: TGTGCCAGCAGCTACGGGACCTCCTACGAGCAGTACGTC.

This clonotype showed up many times. The chain has TRBV20-1 and TRBJ2-5; possible D gene TRBD1, 6 bases. The V and J ends lost 4 bases and 5 bases respectively, with 32 bases between them. CDR1 is DFQATT, CDR2 SNEGSKA, per germline (reference sequence). The CDR3 consists of 19 residues. CDR3 protein: CSATEGTPKVEISLETQYF. The DNA of the CDR3 is TGCAGTGCTACCGAAGGGACACCGAAGGTCGAGATAAGTTTGGAGACCCAGTACTTC.

V is TRBV28 and J is TRBJ2-7; D unclear. The germline gives CDR1 MDHEN, CDR2 SYDVKM. Between the trimmed V and J ends, which lost 5 bases and 0 bases, there was a span of 8 bases. The CDR3 spans 13 residues. This CDR3 is CASSRASSYEQYF. For the CDR3, the DNA is TGTGCCAGCAGTAGAGCGAGCTCCTACGAGCAGTACTTC.

This sequence joins TRBV9 and TRBJ1-1; the D gene is possibly TRBD1 (5 bases). V was clipped by 2 bases and J by 4 bases, with 12 bases between them. Germline CDR1 SGDLS, CDR2 YYNGEE. There are 14 residues in the CDR3. The CDR3 DNA reads as TGTGCCAGCAGCGTCGGCAGGGTGGGCACTGAAGCTTTCTTT. Its protein is CASSVGRVGTEAFF. Complete variable domain (other parts from reference TRBV9 and TRBJ1-1): DSGVTQTPKHLITATGQRVTLRCSPRSGDLSVYWYQQSLDQGLQFLIQYYNGEERAKGNILERFSAQQFPDLHSELNLSSLELGDSALYFCASSVGRVGTEAFFGQGTRLTVV.